This T cell receptor beta chain was identified during a study of blood T cell repertoires in COVID-19. The V end was cut by 5 bases, the J end by 0 bases, with 17 bases between. This CDR3 spans 16 amino acids. CDR1 is MNHEY, CDR2 SMNVEV, per germline (reference sequence). This clone has just one count. TCRdb's copy holds only in-frame clones and misses some; the assay was immunoSEQ multiplex PCR. The data show roughly 400,000 clones, around nine tenths seen once. The chain uses TRBV27 and TRBJ2-7, with D possibly being TRBD1 (6 bases). The source is a woman between 18 and 29 years old who had been exposed to COVID-19. The material sequenced was PBMCs or T cells enriched from blood (not recorded which). DNA of the CDR3: TGTGCCAGCAGTCTAACAGGGCGCGCCTCCTCCTACGAGCAGTACTTC. Protein product: CASSLTGRASSYEQYF.